This T cell receptor beta chain was sequenced in a study of T-cell reconstitution after alpha-beta-depleted transplantation in children. This clonotype was detected ten times or more. The antigen remains unidentified. Preparation of the TCRbeta library involved a method that used unique molecular identifiers. TCRdb called the PCR reads again in MiXCR, with one record for every CDR3 protein. This sample has 200,000 or so distinct CDR3 sequences, with 6.3% found just once. General study points: Approximately two months post-transplant, alpha-beta T cells reportedly originated from several hundred expanded graft clones. From newly produced T cells came most of the T-cell counts and diversity one year after transplant.

The receptor was derived from a girl under three years old with combined immunodeficiency, due to receive a stem cell transplant. Sequencing was performed on PBMCs, taken before TCRalphabeta/CD19-depleted stem cell transplant.

This chain's CDR3 is CSATTGELFF. DNA for the CDR3: TGCAGTGCTACTACCGGGGAGCTGTTTTTT. This chain joins TRBV20-1 and TRBJ2-2, with unresolved D. The germline CDR1 and CDR2 sequences are DFQATT and SNEGSKA (reference sequence). The CDR3 loop spans 10 amino acids. V lost 4 bases, J lost 5 bases, and 2 bases lay in between.